This TCR beta chain was sequenced during a study of T cells in Graves' hyperthyroidism and ophthalmopathy. Amplification yielded TCR beta CDR3 regions, with RNA transcripts as the source. TCR CDR3 regions were first amplified by RT-PCR with HTBI primers. TCRdb independently ran MiXCR on the multiplex PCR reads; one entry per CDR3 protein. The data contain roughly 570,000 distinct CDR3 sequences, about half of them singletons. This CDR3 has 14 amino acids. Deletions cut 3 bases from V and 2 bases from J, with 8 bases between. Study-level points and caveats: In blood, most of the thyroid clonotypes expanded above 0.001 were also present. Prediction of ophthalmopathy progression came a median roughly 6.6 months pre-onset.

This clonotype has ten or more counts. Antigen unknown. Participants, patients aged 18 to 65, had newly diagnosed hyperthyroidism with a duration under 2 months. Sequenced material: peripheral blood or thyroid tissue (not recorded which). This TCR was recovered from a woman under 30 with Graves' hyperthyroidism. The chain uses TRBV12-3 or TRBV12-4 and TRBJ1-5; D gene uncertain. This chain's CDR3 is CASSFNQGNQPQHF. Here the CDR3 DNA reads TGTGCCAGCAGTTTTAACCAGGGCAATCAGCCCCAGCATTTT.